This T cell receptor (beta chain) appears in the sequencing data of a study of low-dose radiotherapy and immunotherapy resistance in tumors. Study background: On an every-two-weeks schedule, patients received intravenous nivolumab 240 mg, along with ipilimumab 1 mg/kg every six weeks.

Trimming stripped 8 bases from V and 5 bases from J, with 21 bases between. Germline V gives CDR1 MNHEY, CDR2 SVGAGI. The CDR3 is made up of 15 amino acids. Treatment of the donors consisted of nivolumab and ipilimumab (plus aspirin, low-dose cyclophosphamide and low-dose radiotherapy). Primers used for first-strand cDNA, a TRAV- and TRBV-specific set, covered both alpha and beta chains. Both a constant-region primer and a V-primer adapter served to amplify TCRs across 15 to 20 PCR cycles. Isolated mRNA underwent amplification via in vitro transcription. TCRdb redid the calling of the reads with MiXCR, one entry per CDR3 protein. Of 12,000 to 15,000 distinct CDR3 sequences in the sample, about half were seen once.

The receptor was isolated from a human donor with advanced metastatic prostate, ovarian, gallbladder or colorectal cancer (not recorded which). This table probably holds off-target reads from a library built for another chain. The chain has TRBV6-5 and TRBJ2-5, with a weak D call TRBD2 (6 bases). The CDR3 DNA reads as TGTGCCAGCGGGCTTACCGGGATGGCGGGGGAGACCCAGTACTTC. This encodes CASGLTGMAGETQYF.